What follows are 26 T cell receptor beta chains derived from one specimen sequenced in a study of T cell responses to AZD1222 COVID-19 vaccine. Some clones are missing from TCRdb's copy, which holds only in-frame ones; the method was immunoSEQ multiplex PCR. The sample holds 85,000 to 120,000 clones, 85% to 90% seen once. The sample was peripheral blood, taken on day 0 of AZD1222 vaccination. The receptors come from an adult in good health.

The chain couples TRBV9 to TRBJ1-6; D possibly corresponds to TRBD1 (5 bases). The CDR3 consists of 15 residues. V lost 4 bases and J 9 bases, leaving 17 bases between the germline ends. Germline V gene lookup returns CDR1 SGDLS and CDR2 YYNGEE. CDR3 protein: CASSPRTSLSSPLHF. CDR3 DNA sequence: TGTGCCAGCAGCCCCAGGACAAGTCTTAGTTCACCCCTCCACTTT. The whole variable domain, remainder taken from reference TRBV9 and TRBJ1-6, is DSGVTQTPKHLITATGQRVTLRCSPRSGDLSVYWYQQSLDQGLQFLIQYYNGEERAKGNILERFSAQQFPDLHSELNLSSLELGDSALYFCASSPRTSLSSPLHFGNGTRLTVT.

Here the CDR3 DNA reads TGTGCCAGCAGCTTACGCAGGGAAGATGGCTACACCTTC. It yields the protein CASSLRREDGYTF. This rearrangement joins TRBV5-5 to TRBJ1-2, with D perhaps matching TRBD1 (5 bases). V was shortened by 2 bases and J by 6 bases, with 11 bases between the two germline ends. CDR1 and CDR2 from the germline V gene are SGHKS and YYEKEE (reference sequence). CDR3 length: 13 amino acids.

The chain couples TRBV6-5 to TRBJ1-6; no definite D call. Trimming stripped 5 bases from V and 4 bases from J, with 12 bases between. This CDR3 contains 15 residues. CDR1 and CDR2 (germline): MNHEY, SVGAGI. CDR3 bases: TGTGCCAGCAGTAAAAGGGAGTATTATAATTCACCCCTCCACTTT. Protein product: CASSKREYYNSPLHF.

About this clone itself: In the same sample, other DNA sequences code for this CDR3. The rearrangement uses TRBV7-9 and TRBJ2-7; no reliable D call. The length of the CDR3 is 12 residues. Germline V gives CDR1 SEHNR, CDR2 FQNEAQ (reference sequence). The germline V and J ends were trimmed by 1 base and 4 bases, with 5 bases remaining between them. For the CDR3, the DNA is TGTGCCAGCAGCTTAGGCGTTTACGAGCAGTACTTC. Protein product: CASSLGVYEQYF.

The chain joins TRBV2 to TRBJ2-3; 8 bases fit TRBD2. The CDR3 spans 15 residues. CDR1 and CDR2 from the germline V gene are SNHLY and FYNNEI. V dropped 10 bases and J dropped 1; count of bases not matched to a gene: 10. The CDR3 DNA is TGTGCCACCGGGTGGACGGGAGGGGGCACAGATACGCAGTATTTT. Encoded protein: CATGWTGGGTDTQYF. Together with reference TRBV2 and TRBJ2-3, the CDR3 gives the full variable domain: EPEVTQTPSHQVTQMGQEVILRCVPISNHLYFYWYRQILGQKVEFLVSFYNNEISEKSEIFDDQFSVERPDGSNFTLKIRSTKLEDSAMYFCATGWTGGGTDTQYFGPGTRLTVL.

The chain uses TRBV5-1 and TRBJ2-5; 8 nucleotides line up with TRBD1. This CDR3 is 15 amino acids long. The junction had 7 bases not matched to a gene; V was cut back by 4 bases and J by 2 bases. CDR1 is SGHRS and CDR2 is YFSETQ in the germline V gene. The CDR3 region has the DNA TGCGCCAGCAGCGGACAAGACAGGGGACAAGAGACCCAGTACTTC. It encodes CASSGQDRGQETQYF.

This chain links TRBV27 with TRBJ2-1, with TRBD2 matching over 10 bases. V gave up 6 bases and J gave up 6 bases; unmatched junction bases: 8. CDR1 is MNHEY, CDR2 SMNVEV, per germline (reference sequence). The CDR3 loop spans 15 amino acids. The CDR3 protein is CASSPSSGRGNEQFF. In nucleotides, the CDR3 is TGTGCCAGCAGCCCGTCTAGCGGGAGAGGCAATGAGCAGTTCTTC.

The CDR3 DNA is TGTGCCTCCAGGACTAGCGGGGGAACAGATACGCAGTATTTT. Its protein is CASRTSGGTDTQYF. This chain links TRBV10-3 with TRBJ2-3, with 13 bases that match TRBD2. In germline, CDR1 is ENHRY, CDR2 SYGVKD. CDR3 length equals 14 residues. The junction had 5 bases not matched to a gene; V was cut back by 11 bases and J by 3 bases.

The J gene is TRBJ2-1, the V gene TRBV5-1; D tentatively fits TRBD1 or TRBD2 (8 bases each). CDR3 length: 19 residues. Germline V gene sequence: CDR1 SGHRS, CDR2 YFSETQ. With 4 bases removed from V and 2 bases from J, the gap between germline ends came to 25 bases. The DNA of the CDR3 is TGCGCCAGCAGCCCCAGACAGGGGCTGGCGGGAGGCCCCTACAATGAGCAGTTCTTC. Protein product: CASSPRQGLAGGPYNEQFF.

The chain couples TRBV9 to TRBJ2-5; 11 bases map to TRBD1. CDR1 SGDLS and CDR2 YYNGEE come from the germline V gene. The J segment lost 5 bases and the V segment lost 6 bases, leaving 9 bases of the junction unmatched. The CDR3 totals 15 residues. The CDR3 here is CASNGGTGGRETQYF. The DNA of the CDR3 is TGTGCCAGCAACGGTGGGACAGGGGGTAGGGAGACCCAGTACTTC. Filled out from reference TRBV9 and TRBJ2-5, the complete variable domain reads DSGVTQTPKHLITATGQRVTLRCSPRSGDLSVYWYQQSLDQGLQFLIQYYNGEERAKGNILERFSAQQFPDLHSELNLSSLELGDSALYFCASNGGTGGRETQYFGPGTRLLVL.

The CDR3 coding sequence is TGCAGCGTTGAAGATCACCTCAGACAGGGAGGGTATGGCTACACCTTC. This gives the protein CSVEDHLRQGGYGYTF. This sequence joins TRBV29-1 and TRBJ1-2; TRBD1 matches 7 bases. J lost 5 bases, V lost 0 bases, and 12 bases had no gene match. Looked up from germline, CDR1 is SQVTM and CDR2 is ANQGSEA. The CDR3 extends over 16 amino acids.

The J gene is TRBJ2-1, the V gene TRBV7-6; 7 bases are shared with TRBD2. V shed 1 base and J 7 bases; nucleotides not matched to a gene: 7. The CDR3 runs to 15 residues. Germline V CDR1 and CDR2: SGHVS, FNYEAQ. The CDR3 DNA is TGTGCCAGCAGCTTAGGTGGGAGGGCCGGAAATGAGCAGTTCTTC. It is translated as CASSLGGRAGNEQFF.

The rearrangement links TRBV11-3 to TRBJ2-1; D is ambiguous. V was clipped by 3 bases and J by 10 bases, with 7 bases between them. The CDR3 spans 11 residues. Germline V CDR1 and CDR2: SGHNT, YENEEA. The CDR3 protein is CASSFNSEQFF. DNA of the CDR3: TGTGCCAGCAGCTTTAACTCGGAGCAGTTCTTC.

The genes are TRBV5-6 and TRBJ2-1; TRBD2 agrees at 16 bases. CDR3 length equals 16 residues. Germline trimming cut 4 bases from V and 10 bases from J; bases unmatched to any gene: 8. CDR1 is SGHDT, CDR2 YYEEEE, per germline. The CDR3 DNA follows: TGTGCCAGCAGCCGGGGACTAGCGGGAGGGTACGGGGAGCAGTTCTTC. Protein product: CASSRGLAGGYGEQFF.

The rearrangement uses TRBV7-2 and TRBJ2-4, with TRBD1 matching over 8 bases. The CDR3 is 14 amino acids. Germline CDR1 SGHTA, CDR2 FQGNSA. V shed 5 bases, J shed 5 bases, and the junction held 5 bases outside the gene matches. CDR3 amino acids: CASSPRTGQNIQYF. The CDR3 DNA sequence: TGTGCCAGCAGCCCCCGGACAGGGCAAAACATTCAGTACTTC.

The J gene is TRBJ1-2, the V gene TRBV27; 7 nucleotides agree with TRBD1. V lost 5 bases and J lost 5; bases outside the gene matches: 5. The length of the CDR3 is 13 residues. The germline V gene encodes CDR1 MNHEY and CDR2 SMNVEV (reference sequence). CDR3 amino acids: CASSPRGGYGYTF. For the CDR3, the DNA is TGTGCCAGCAGTCCCAGGGGGGGTTATGGCTACACCTTC.

The rearrangement joins TRBV9 to TRBJ1-2, with D unclear. Deletions cut 3 bases from V and 8 bases from J, with 29 bases between. The length of the CDR3 is 18 residues. Germline CDR1 reads SGDLS; CDR2 reads YYNGEE. CDR3 coding DNA: TGTGCCAGCAGCGCACTGCTCCCCGGTGGCAGCCCTCTGGGGGGCTACACCTTC. Translation gives CASSALLPGGSPLGGYTF.

This sequence joins TRBV29-1 and TRBJ2-7; TRBD1 or TRBD2 may be the D gene (5 bases each). CDR1 and CDR2 (germline): SQVTM, ANQGSEA. The CDR3 is 11 residues long. The V gene lost 5 bases and the J gene lost 4 bases, with 9 bases spanning the gap. The DNA of the CDR3 is TGCAGCGTTAGCGAGGGGTACGAGCAGTACTTC. Translating gives CSVSEGYEQYF.

This chain uses TRBV6-2 or TRBV6-3 with TRBJ2-4; TRBD1 matches 8 bases. The J segment lost 2 bases and the V segment lost 6 bases, leaving 3 bases of the junction unmatched. Germline CDR1 and CDR2: MNHEY and SVGEGT. This CDR3 spans 14 amino acids. Here the CDR3 DNA reads TGTGCCAGCAGCGGACAGGGCACCAAAAACATTCAGTACTTC. It is translated as CASSGQGTKNIQYF.

The chain carries TRBV7-9 and TRBJ2-7, with a tentative D call TRBD1 (6 bases). This CDR3 is 14 amino acids long. Germline loops: CDR1 SEHNR, CDR2 FQNEAQ (reference sequence). Trimming took 4 bases from V and 2 from J, leaving 12 bases between them. The CDR3 spells CASSSRTVAYEQYF. The CDR3 DNA is TGTGCCAGCAGCTCTAGGACAGTGGCCTACGAGCAGTACTTC. Supplemented by reference TRBV7-9 and TRBJ2-7, the full variable domain reads DTGVSQNPRHKITKRGQNVTFRCDPISEHNRLYWYRQTLGQGPEFLTYFQNEAQLEKSRLLSDRFSAERPKGSFSTLEIQRTEQGDSAMYLCASSSRTVAYEQYFGPGTRLTVT.

The chain has TRBV6-1 and TRBJ1-2; D is unresolved. This CDR3 has 14 amino acids. Trimming removed 1 base at V and 4 bases at J, with 10 bases between. Germline V gene data show CDR1 as MNHNS and CDR2 as SASEGT. The CDR3 sequence: CASSEVDGPYGYTF. The CDR3 DNA reads as TGTGCCAGCAGTGAAGTAGACGGTCCCTATGGCTACACCTTC.

CDR3 in amino acids: CASSISGQGNAGYTF. DNA for the CDR3: TGTGCCAGCAGCATAAGCGGCCAGGGGAATGCTGGCTACACCTTC. The rearrangement joins TRBV7-9 to TRBJ1-2; TRBD1 is a possible D gene (6 bases). V lost 5 bases and J 7 bases, leaving 20 bases between the germline ends. The V gene's germline CDR1 is SEHNR and CDR2 FQNEAQ (reference sequence). This CDR3 has 15 amino acids.

The gene calls are TRBV9 and TRBJ2-2; TRBD2 agrees at 10 bases. Germline-derived CDR1 and CDR2 are SGDLS and YYNGEE. Trimming cost V 4 bases and J 4 bases; bases outside gene matches: 4. This CDR3 comprises 15 residues. The CDR3 sequence is CASSILAGATGELFF. DNA for the CDR3: TGTGCCAGCAGCATTCTAGCGGGGGCCACCGGGGAGCTGTTTTTT.

The count of this clone is one. The CDR3 is CASRPGQAVGDTEAFF. The CDR3 bases are TGTGCCAGCAGGCCGGGACAGGCGGTAGGGGACACTGAAGCTTTCTTT. This chain connects TRBV6-6 to TRBJ1-1, with 8 bases fitting TRBD1. The V and J ends lost 6 bases and 3 bases, in that order; junction bases with no gene match: 12. There are 16 residues in the CDR3. CDR1 and CDR2 (germline): MNHNY, SVGAGI (reference sequence).

This chain joins TRBV5-6 and TRBJ2-1; 9 bases fit TRBD2. Unmatched junction bases numbered 3, after V lost 4 bases and J lost 1 base. CDR3 length: 15 residues. The V gene's germline CDR1 is SGHDT and CDR2 YYEEEE. The CDR3 sequence is CASSGSGGSYNEQFF. The CDR3, as DNA: TGTGCCAGCAGCGGAAGCGGGGGGTCCTACAATGAGCAGTTCTTC. Full variable domain (missing parts from reference TRBV5-6 and TRBJ2-1): DAGVTQSPTHLIKTRGQQVTLRCSPKSGHDTVSWYQQALGQGPQFIFQYYEEEERQRGNFPDRFSGHQFPNYSSELNVNALLLGDSALYLCASSGSGGSYNEQFFGPGTRLTVL.

This clone was found once. Other DNA sequences within the sample encode an identical CDR3. The rearrangement uses TRBV5-5 and TRBJ2-1; no clear D gene. Germline assignment: CDR1 SGHKS and CDR2 YYEKEE (reference sequence). CDR3 length: 13 residues. V was pared by 0 bases and J by 4 bases, with 5 bases between. DNA of the CDR3: TGTGCCAGCAGCTTGGGTCCGTACAATGAGCAGTTCTTC. It encodes CASSLGPYNEQFF. The whole variable domain, filled in from reference TRBV5-5 and TRBJ2-1, reads DAGVTQSPTHLIKTRGQQVTLRCSPISGHKSVSWYQQVLGQGPQFIFQYYEKEERGRGNFPDRFSARQFPNYSSELNVNALLLGDSALYLCASSLGPYNEQFFGPGTRLTVL.